Each of the 18 T cell receptor beta chains below was sequenced from the same sample in a study of CD8 T cells in ankylosing spondylitis. Study-wide results and limits: Characteristic, it appeared, of ankylosing spondylitis blood was a TCR beta motif of seven or eight highly homologous variants.

In TCRdb, the 5' RACE reads were re-called with MiXCR into one record per CDR3 protein. The top ten clones hold approximately 18% of a sample with 670,000 or so distinct CDR3 sequences, roughly 19% of them seen once. Antigens for these TCRs are unknown. Sequences were obtained from blood, either unsorted or a sorted T cell fraction (not recorded which). All receptors derive from a male donor with ankylosing spondylitis.

This clonotype was seen more than once but under ten times. This sequence joins TRBV7-2 and TRBJ2-7; D is possibly TRBD2 (6 bases). The V end was cut by 5 bases, the J end by 2 bases, with 13 bases between. The germline CDR1 and CDR2 sequences are SGHTA and FQGNSA. The CDR3 has 14 amino acids. CDR3 in amino acids: CASSRDPGAYEQYF. The CDR3 DNA is TGTGCCAGCAGCCGGGACCCGGGGGCCTACGAGCAGTACTTC.

This clonotype was detected a few times. The gene calls are TRBV20-1 and TRBJ1-6; D not certain. Germline CDR1 and CDR2: DFQATT and SNEGSKA (reference sequence). The CDR3 sequence is 14 residues long. V lost 6 bases, J lost 0 bases, and 9 bases lay in between. CDR3 amino acids: CSAPTGSYNSPLHF. As DNA, the CDR3 is TGCAGTGCCCCCACGGGCTCCTATAATTCACCCCTCCACTTT.

This chain connects TRBV9 to TRBJ2-7; D unresolved. Germline CDR1 and CDR2: SGDLS and YYNGEE. This CDR3 spans 13 amino acids. Trimming took off 3 bases at V and 5 bases at J, with 12 bases between the two ends. CDR3 in amino acids: CASSGLNGHEQYF. The CDR3 nucleotides are TGTGCCAGCAGCGGCCTAAATGGCCACGAGCAGTACTTC.

The J gene is TRBJ2-5, the V gene TRBV20-1; a possible D gene is TRBD2 (5 bases). The CDR3 is made up of 12 amino acids. Trimming shortened V by 5 bases and J by 6 bases, and 13 bases separated the two germline ends. Germline V lookup: CDR1 DFQATT, CDR2 SNEGSKA (reference sequence). CDR3 loop: CSAPDREKTQYF. The CDR3 DNA reads TGCAGTGCTCCAGACCGGGAAAAGACCCAGTACTTC.

The chain has TRBV4-2 and TRBJ2-1; weak D call: TRBD2 (6 bases). CDR3 length: 16 amino acids. CDR1 and CDR2 (germline): LGHNA, YNFKEQ. V lost 1 base to trimming and J lost 0 bases, with 10 bases between them. As DNA, the CDR3 is TGTGCCAGCAGCCAAGGGGACGGGGGCTCCTACAATGAGCAGTTCTTC. It codes for CASSQGDGGSYNEQFF.

The chain joins TRBV20-1 to TRBJ2-1; D unresolved. CDR1 DFQATT and CDR2 SNEGSKA come from the germline V gene (reference sequence). This CDR3 spans 14 amino acids. Trimming took 2 bases from V and 8 from J, leaving 16 bases between them. The CDR3 region has the DNA TGCAGTGCTAGACACCCTGACCACCTTCATGAGCAGTTCTTC. Its protein is CSARHPDHLHEQFF.

This chain joins TRBV28 and TRBJ1-5; TRBD1 is a possible D gene (5 bases). Germline CDR1 reads MDHEN; CDR2 reads SYDVKM. This CDR3 has 14 amino acids. V was pared by 8 bases and J by 1 base, with 12 bases between. CDR3 region: CASRKWGSNQPQHF. CDR3 coding DNA: TGTGCCAGCCGCAAGTGGGGGAGCAATCAGCCCCAGCATTTT.

The chain couples TRBV7-9 to TRBJ1-2, with 10 bases lining up with TRBD1. Germline-derived CDR1 and CDR2 are SEHNR and FQNEAQ (reference sequence). The CDR3 loop spans 14 amino acids. The trim removed 8 bases at V and 6 bases at J, leaving 9 bases unmatched. The CDR3 DNA reads as TGTGCCAGCGGAAGACAGGGGGCGCTGGATGGCTACACCTTC. It specifies CASGRQGALDGYTF.

The V call is TRBV15, the J call TRBJ2-3; possibly TRBD1 for D (7 bases). Deletions cut 6 bases from V and 2 bases from J, with 12 bases between. Germline CDR1 LNHNV, CDR2 YYDKDF (reference sequence). CDR3 length: 14 residues. CDR3 DNA sequence: TGTGCCACCAGTGCGGGACAGCTCACAGATACGCAGTATTTT. Translating it yields CATSAGQLTDTQYF.

This clonotype was counted only a few times. The gene calls are TRBV29-1 and TRBJ1-1, with a weak D call TRBD1 (5 bases). The germline V gene has CDR1 SQVTM and CDR2 ANQGSEA. CDR3 length: 12 residues. Trimming took 6 bases from V and 4 from J, leaving 12 bases between them. CDR3 in amino acids: CSVVGVFTEAFF. DNA for the CDR3: TGCAGCGTAGTAGGGGTTTTCACTGAAGCTTTCTTT.

This clonotype has only a few counts. The chain employs TRBV20-1 and TRBJ1-2, with TRBD1 matching 8 bases. V lost 6 bases, J lost 8 bases, and 5 bases stayed unmatched. The CDR3 loop spans 11 amino acids. Germline CDR1 is DFQATT and CDR2 is SNEGSKA (reference sequence). The CDR3 here is CSALTGAGYTF. DNA for the CDR3: TGCAGTGCCCTGACAGGGGCCGGCTACACCTTC.

V usage is TRBV7-2 and J usage is TRBJ2-5; D may correspond to TRBD1 or TRBD2 (5 bases each). Per the germline V gene, CDR1 is SGHTA and CDR2 is FQGNSA. The ends were cut back, 1 base at V and 5 bases at J, with 14 bases in the middle. The CDR3 consists of 15 residues. CDR3 sequence reads: CASSLGVGESETQYF. The CDR3 DNA is TGTGCCAGCAGCTTAGGAGTGGGGGAGTCGGAGACCCAGTACTTC.

The rearrangement links TRBV10-3 to TRBJ1-4; D remains ambiguous. Germline V gives CDR1 ENHRY, CDR2 SYGVKD. This CDR3 is built from 17 residues. Trimming took 3 bases from V and 0 from J, leaving 14 bases between them. The CDR3 DNA reads TGTGCCATCAGTGAAAGAGGGATTCGTGCAACTAATGAAAAACTGTTTTTT. Translating it yields CAISERGIRATNEKLFF.

In this sample, this clonotype turned up a few times. The rearrangement joins TRBV20-1 to TRBJ2-1; the D call may be TRBD1 or TRBD2 (5 bases each). Germline V gives CDR1 DFQATT, CDR2 SNEGSKA (reference sequence). V was trimmed by 6 bases and J by 0 bases, leaving 15 bases between them. This CDR3 contains 15 residues. CDR3 sequence reads: CSATPGTRSYNEQFF. CDR3 nucleotide sequence: TGCAGTGCAACCCCCGGGACCCGCTCCTACAATGAGCAGTTCTTC.

This chain joins TRBV9 and TRBJ2-7, with 10 nucleotides matching TRBD2. Trimming at V came to 0 bases and at J to 6 bases, leaving 9 bases not matched to a gene. Germline-derived CDR1 and CDR2 are SGDLS and YYNGEE. This CDR3 has 16 residues. CDR3 sequence reads: CASSVEGLAGASEQYF. CDR3 nucleotide sequence: TGTGCCAGCAGCGTAGAAGGTCTAGCGGGGGCCTCCGAGCAGTACTTC.

This clonotype was counted many times. This chain joins TRBV11-2 and TRBJ2-1, with 8 bases fitting TRBD2. The CDR3 is made up of 19 amino acids. J lost 3 bases, V lost 7 bases, and 20 bases had no gene match. The germline V gene has CDR1 SGHAT and CDR2 FQNNGV. CDR3 sequence reads: CASTSRASGSLGSYNEQFF. DNA for the CDR3: TGTGCCAGCACCTCCAGGGCTAGCGGGTCCCTAGGAAGCTACAATGAGCAGTTCTTC.

The genes are TRBV6-2 or TRBV6-3 and TRBJ1-5, with a possible D match to TRBD1 (6 bases). Deletions cut 2 bases from V and 2 bases from J, with 10 bases between. In germline, CDR1 is MNHEY, CDR2 SVGEGT. CDR3 length equals 15 residues. In nucleotides, the CDR3 is TGTGCCAGCAGTTACGGGGGCTTGGGCAATCAGCCCCAGCATTTT. Encoded protein: CASSYGGLGNQPQHF.

The chain is built from TRBV18 and TRBJ2-3, with D perhaps TRBD1 (6 bases). CDR3 length equals 15 residues. Trimming stripped 2 bases from V and 0 bases from J, with 9 bases between. The germline gives CDR1 KGHSH, CDR2 LQKENI. The CDR3: CASSPGGPSTDTQYF. The CDR3 coding sequence is TGTGCCAGCTCACCAGGGGGCCCCAGCACAGATACGCAGTATTTT.